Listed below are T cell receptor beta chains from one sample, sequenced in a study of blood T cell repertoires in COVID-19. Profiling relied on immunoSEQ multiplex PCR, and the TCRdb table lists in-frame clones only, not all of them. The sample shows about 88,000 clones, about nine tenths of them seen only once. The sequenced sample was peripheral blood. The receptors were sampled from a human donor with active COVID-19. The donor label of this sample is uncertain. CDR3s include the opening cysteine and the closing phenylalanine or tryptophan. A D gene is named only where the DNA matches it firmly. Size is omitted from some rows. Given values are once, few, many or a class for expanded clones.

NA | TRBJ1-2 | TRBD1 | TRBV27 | TGTGCCAGCGGAAAGGGACAGGGGGCGCAGGGCTACACCTTC | CASGKGQGAQGYTF
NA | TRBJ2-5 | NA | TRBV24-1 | TGTGCCACCAGTGATTTACGGGCCCAGTACTTC | CATSDLRAQYF
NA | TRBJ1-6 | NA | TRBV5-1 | TGCGCCAGCCGCCCAGGGTCCTTACCCACCTCCTATAATTCACCCCTCCACTTT | CASRPGSLPTSYNSPLHF
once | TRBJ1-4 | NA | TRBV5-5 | TGTGCCAGCAGCTTGGCCCCTGACAGAGATGAAAAACTGTTTTTT | CASSLAPDRDEKLFF
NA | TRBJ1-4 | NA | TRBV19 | TGTGCCAGTAGTATACAGGGTGGCGATGAAAAACTGTTTTTT | CASSIQGGDEKLFF
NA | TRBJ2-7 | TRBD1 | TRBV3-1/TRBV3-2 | TGTGCCAGCAGCCCCGACAGGGGTCCCACCACCTACGAGCAGTACTTC | CASSPDRGPTTYEQYF
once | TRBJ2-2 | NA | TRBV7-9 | TGTGCCAGCAGCTTAGAGACATCCGGGGAGCTGTTTTTT | CASSLETSGELFF
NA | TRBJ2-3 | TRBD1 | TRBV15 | TGTGCCACCAGCAGAGACACTTACAGGGGGCGTAACACAGATACGCAGTATTTT | CATSRDTYRGRNTDTQYF
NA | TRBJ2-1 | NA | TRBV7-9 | TGTGCCAGCAGCCGTCTCAGGGGTGGGCTGCGGCAGTTCTTC | CASSRLRGGLRQFF
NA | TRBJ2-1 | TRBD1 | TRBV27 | TGTGCCAGCAAACGGGGACAGGGCCACAATGAGCAGTTCTTC | CASKRGQGHNEQFF
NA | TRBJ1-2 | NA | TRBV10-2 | TGCGCCAGCAGTGAGGGGAGGGTGCACAGAGGCTACACCTTC | CASSEGRVHRGYTF
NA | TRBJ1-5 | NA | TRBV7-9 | TGTGCCAGCAGCTTAGTCCCAGGGCCCAGCAATCAGCCCCAGCATTTT | CASSLVPGPSNQPQHF
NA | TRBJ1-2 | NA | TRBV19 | TGTGCCAGTAGGGATGGAGGACTCCTGGGGTTTCGAGGCTACACCTTC | CASRDGGLLGFRGYTF